This TCR beta chain was sequenced during a study of blood T cell repertoires in COVID-19. The overall study: Some COVID-19 samples were acute and others convalescent; all came from the United States, Italy and Spain. Sources were T cells, B-cell-depleted T cells, or PBMCs; the material itself was cDNA or gDNA.

Some clones are missing from TCRdb's copy, which holds only in-frame ones; the method was immunoSEQ multiplex PCR. The data contain about 35,000 clones, about 80% of them singletons. The receptor was isolated from a woman in her 70s with acute or convalescent COVID-19. The sample taken for sequencing was peripheral blood.

The CDR3 protein is CASDAGQGASYEQYF. The DNA for the CDR3 is TGTGCCAGCGACGCCGGACAGGGGGCCTCCTACGAGCAGTACTTC. The V and J genes are TRBV6-5 and TRBJ2-7, with TRBD1 identical over 11 bases. V was pared by 8 bases and J by 0 bases, with 6 bases of the junction left unmatched. This CDR3 is 15 amino acids long. Germline CDR1 is MNHEY and CDR2 is SVGAGI.